This T cell receptor (beta chain) originates from a study of spatial heterogeneity in lung cancer. Regarding time point: blood at routine non-recurrence follow-up after resection. Extraction of whole RNA from tumor, nontumor lung or frozen PBMC preceded unsorted sequencing. This clonotype was picked up many times. V shed 4 bases and J shed 1 base, with 11 bases lying between them. Germline V gives CDR1 SGHRS, CDR2 YFSETQ. This CDR3 has 14 residues. TCRdb ran MiXCR on the 5' RACE reads and lists one entry per CDR3 protein. This table holds about 52,000 distinct CDR3 sequences, roughly 8.1% found once. This sample comprised PBMCs, obtained at follow-up. The V call is TRBV5-1, the J call TRBJ1-1, with D possibly matching TRBD1 (6 bases). This receptor was identified in a female donor with early-stage non-small cell lung cancer. DNA of the CDR3: TGCGCCAGCAGCAGAACACAGGGGAACACTGAAGCTTTCTTT. It is translated as CASSRTQGNTEAFF.